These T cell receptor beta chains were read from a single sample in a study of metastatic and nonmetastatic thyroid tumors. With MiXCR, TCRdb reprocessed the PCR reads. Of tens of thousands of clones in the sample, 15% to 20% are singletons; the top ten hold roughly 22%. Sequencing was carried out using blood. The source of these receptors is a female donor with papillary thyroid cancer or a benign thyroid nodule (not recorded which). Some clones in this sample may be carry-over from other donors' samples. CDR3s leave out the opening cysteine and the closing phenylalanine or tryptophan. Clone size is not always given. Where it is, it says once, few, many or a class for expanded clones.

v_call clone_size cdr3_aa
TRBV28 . ASSSSGLTDTQY
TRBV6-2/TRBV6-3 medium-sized ASSSRPISYEQY
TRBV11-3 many ASSLNGQRQETQY
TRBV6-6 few ASSYRLRSSYEQY
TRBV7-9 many ASSFRDRLMNTEAF
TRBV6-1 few ASSEAWGDQPQH
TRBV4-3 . ASSQENTGPYYEQY
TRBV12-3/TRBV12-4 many ASSHWDTDTQY
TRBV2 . ASSETETGDFTEAF
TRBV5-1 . ASSLVGGRASGNTIY
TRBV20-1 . SARVTGVSSYNSPLH
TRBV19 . ASRFIRDAGANVLT
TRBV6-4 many ASSPGYSNYGYT
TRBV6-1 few ASTTAGQGRHGELF
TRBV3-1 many ASSQVDSYSPLH
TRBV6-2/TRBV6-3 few ASSRLAAAEQY
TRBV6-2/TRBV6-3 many ASSYGTSGGVVKQY
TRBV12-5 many ASSKSSGANVLT
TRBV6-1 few ASRIKGKANTGELF
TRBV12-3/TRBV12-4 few ASSLIPGELF
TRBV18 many ASSPQNGRTNTEAF
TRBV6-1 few ASSGQGVEAF
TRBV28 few ASSSGSFTSYEQY
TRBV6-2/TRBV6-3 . ASSGQPYTDTQY
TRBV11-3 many ASSLDFTGAGQF
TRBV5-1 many ASSSWEGGSPLH
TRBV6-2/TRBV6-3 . ASRTSGGDEQF
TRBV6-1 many ASSLEGMNQPQH
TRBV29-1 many SVNREQPQH
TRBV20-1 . SARRPARPSEQF
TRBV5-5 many ASSLRGIRGDIQY
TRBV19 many ASSTGPNTDTQY
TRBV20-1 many SAGGQGVSLGEQY
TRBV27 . ASSFREGTGELF
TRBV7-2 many ASSLGFESSGANVLT
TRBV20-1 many SAPGGSSVVNSPLH
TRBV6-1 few ASSEMRNYGYT
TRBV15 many ATSREGNTIY
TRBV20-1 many SARGQGAREQY
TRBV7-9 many ASSSDQRGTEQF
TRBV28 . ASSPPGSTQY
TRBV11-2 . ASSLVGGADNEQF
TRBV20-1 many SARGGGSGAYEQY
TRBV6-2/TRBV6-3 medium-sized ASRTDTPLNTEAF
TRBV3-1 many ASSQDPGAYEQY